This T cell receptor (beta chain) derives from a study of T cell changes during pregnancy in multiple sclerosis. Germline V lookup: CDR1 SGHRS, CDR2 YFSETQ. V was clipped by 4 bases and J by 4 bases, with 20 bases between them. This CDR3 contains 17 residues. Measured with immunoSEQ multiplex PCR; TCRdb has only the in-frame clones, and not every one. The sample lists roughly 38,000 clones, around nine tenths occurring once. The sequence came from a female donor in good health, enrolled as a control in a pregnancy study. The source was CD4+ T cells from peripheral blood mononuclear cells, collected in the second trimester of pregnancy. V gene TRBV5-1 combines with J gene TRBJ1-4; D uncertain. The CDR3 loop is CASSRRMTKDNNEKLFF. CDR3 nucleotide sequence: TGCGCCAGCAGCCGAAGAATGACCAAAGACAATAATGAAAAACTGTTTTTT.